This is a list of T cell receptor beta chains from one sample in a study of control samples from healthy donors and cancer patients. The assay was immunoSEQ multiplex PCR, and TCRdb's table has in-frame clones only and misses some. The profile shows more than 95,000 clones, approximately 93% of them singletons. Sequenced: blood. These receptors originate from a man aged 18 to 29 in good health. CDR3s include the opening cysteine and the closing phenylalanine or tryptophan. The D gene is left open where the match is weak. Clone sizes are given selectively: once, few, many, or a class where the clone is expanded.

D: NA
V: TRBV19
J: TRBJ2-2
size: NA
DNA: TGTGCCAGTAGTTTCCAGGTGTCCGCCGGGGAGCTGTTTTTT
CDR3: CASSFQVSAGELFF

D: TRBD2
V: TRBV18
J: TRBJ2-1
size: NA
DNA: TGTGCCAGCTCACCAGAAGCTAGCGGGGGGATTGATGAGCAGTTCTTC
CDR3: CASSPEASGGIDEQFF

D: NA
V: TRBV15
J: TRBJ1-1
size: NA
DNA: TGTGCCACCAGCACGAGACGGAACACTGAAGCTTTCTTT
CDR3: CATSTRRNTEAFF

D: NA
V: TRBV19
J: TRBJ2-5
size: few
DNA: TGTGCCAGTTTCTATGGAGAGACCCAGTACTTC
CDR3: CASFYGETQYF

D: NA
V: TRBV2
J: TRBJ1-2
size: NA
DNA: TGTGCCAGCAAAGGGGGAGGGGCTAGTGGCTACACCTTC
CDR3: CASKGGGASGYTF

D: TRBD1
V: TRBV4-1
J: TRBJ1-1
size: once
DNA: TGCGCCAGCAGCCAATTGTCCGGGACAGCAAACACTGAAGCTTTCTTT
CDR3: CASSQLSGTANTEAFF

D: TRBD2
V: TRBV5-1
J: TRBJ2-7
size: NA
DNA: TGCGCCAGCAGCTCAGGCTTTTATTATAGCGGGAGCTCCTACGAGCAGTACTTC
CDR3: CASSSGFYYSGSSYEQYF

D: NA
V: TRBV24-1
J: TRBJ1-2
size: once
DNA: TGTGCCACCAATGGGGGGGATGGCTATGGCTACACCTTC
CDR3: CATNGGDGYGYTF

D: TRBD1
V: TRBV5-1
J: TRBJ2-1
size: NA
DNA: TGCGCCAGCAGTAGAGGGACAGGGAATTTTTTGCGAGGGGGTGAGCAGTTCTTC
CDR3: CASSRGTGNFLRGGEQFF

D: NA
V: TRBV21-1
J: TRBJ2-3
size: NA
DNA: TGTGCCAGCAGCAACTCCAAGAGGTCCTCGGACGGAAGTACAGATACGCAGTATTTT
CDR3: CASSNSKRSSDGSTDTQYF

D: NA
V: TRBV24-1
J: TRBJ1-1
size: NA
DNA: TGTGCCACCAGTGGAGCAAGGGAGGGGAGGTACACTGAAGCTTTCTTT
CDR3: CATSGAREGRYTEAFF

D: NA
V: TRBV9
J: TRBJ2-3
size: NA
DNA: TGTGCCAGCAGCGTAGCCGACGGGGGCGGGAGAGGAGATACGCAGTATTTT
CDR3: CASSVADGGGRGDTQYF

D: NA
V: TRBV7-9
J: TRBJ1-3
size: NA
DNA: TGTGCCAGCAGCTTGGAGGGGCCGGTTCTCGTAAACACCATATATTTT
CDR3: CASSLEGPVLVNTIYF

D: NA
V: TRBV7-9
J: TRBJ2-2
size: once
DNA: TGTGCCAGCAGCTTACTAGGGGTCGGGGAGCTGTTTTTT
CDR3: CASSLLGVGELFF

D: NA
V: TRBV5-4
J: TRBJ1-2
size: NA
DNA: TGTGCCAGCAGCTTGTGGAGTACCTATGGCTACACCTTC
CDR3: CASSLWSTYGYTF

D: TRBD2
V: TRBV2
J: TRBJ2-5
size: few
DNA: TGTGCCAGCAGTCGGACTAGCCGTGAGACCCAGTACTTC
CDR3: CASSRTSRETQYF

D: TRBD1
V: TRBV10-3
J: TRBJ2-3
size: NA
DNA: TGTGCCATCAGTGAGTCGGGGACAGCTTACACAGATACGCAGTATTTT
CDR3: CAISESGTAYTDTQYF

D: NA
V: TRBV19
J: TRBJ1-2
size: NA
DNA: TGTGCCAGTTCCCTGACTAACTATGGCTACACCTTC
CDR3: CASSLTNYGYTF

D: TRBD1
V: TRBV7-3
J: TRBJ1-1
size: NA
DNA: TGTGCCAGCAGCTTAAGAGGTAGTACAGGGGCGAACACTGAAGCTTTCTTT
CDR3: CASSLRGSTGANTEAFF

D: TRBD1
V: TRBV27
J: TRBJ2-3
size: NA
DNA: TGTGCCAGCAGTTCGGACAGGGACCCAGATACGCAGTATTTT
CDR3: CASSSDRDPDTQYF

D: NA
V: TRBV13
J: TRBJ1-2
size: few
DNA: TGTGCCAGCAGCTTAAACGAGGGACGGCGATATGGCTACACCTTC
CDR3: CASSLNEGRRYGYTF

D: TRBD1
V: TRBV19
J: TRBJ1-5
size: NA
DNA: TGTGCCAGTAGTACAAGGGACAGGGGGAACAATCAGCCCCAGCATTTT
CDR3: CASSTRDRGNNQPQHF

D: TRBD2
V: TRBV4-3
J: TRBJ2-1
size: NA
DNA: TGCGCCAGCAGCCAAGATATAGCGGGAGCGATGTACGATGAGCAGTTCTTC
CDR3: CASSQDIAGAMYDEQFF

D: TRBD1
V: TRBV3-1/TRBV3-2
J: TRBJ1-1
size: once
DNA: TGTGCCAGCAGCCAATCGTACAGGGGCGAAGCTTTCTTT
CDR3: CASSQSYRGEAFF

D: NA
V: TRBV13
J: TRBJ1-1
size: NA
DNA: TGTGCCAGCAGCAAACAGGGTATCCCTGAAGCTTTCTTT
CDR3: CASSKQGIPEAFF

D: TRBD1
V: TRBV18
J: TRBJ1-1
size: NA
DNA: TGTGCCAGCTCACCACCGACAGGGGGGTCTGGAGTGAACACTGAAGCTTTCTTT
CDR3: CASSPPTGGSGVNTEAFF

D: NA
V: TRBV30
J: TRBJ1-6
size: few
DNA: TGTGCCTGGAGTGTGGATTCACCCCTCCACTTT
CDR3: CAWSVDSPLHF

D: NA
V: TRBV12-5
J: TRBJ1-5
size: once
DNA: TGTGCTAGTGGTTCCCCAAGGGGCTTGCCCCAGCATTTT
CDR3: CASGSPRGLPQHF

D: NA
V: TRBV3-1/TRBV3-2
J: TRBJ1-6
size: NA
DNA: TGTGCCAGCAGCCCACCCTGGGGTTCCTATAATTCACCCCTCCACTTT
CDR3: CASSPPWGSYNSPLHF

D: NA
V: TRBV5-4
J: TRBJ1-2
size: NA
DNA: TGTGCCAGCAGCTTAACAGGGAATGGCTACACCTTC
CDR3: CASSLTGNGYTF

D: TRBD1
V: TRBV6-1
J: TRBJ1-3
size: NA
DNA: TGTGCCAGCAGTGGGCTAATCGGACAGGCCGACTCTGGAAACACCATATATTTT
CDR3: CASSGLIGQADSGNTIYF

D: NA
V: TRBV4-1
J: TRBJ2-3
size: once
DNA: TGCGCCAGCAGCCAAGTACCGGTTGGAGGTACGCAGTATTTT
CDR3: CASSQVPVGGTQYF

D: TRBD1
V: TRBV7-9
J: TRBJ1-6
size: NA
DNA: TGTGCCAGCAGCTTCTCCGGGACAGCCTATAATTCACCCCTCCACTTT
CDR3: CASSFSGTAYNSPLHF

D: NA
V: TRBV21-1
J: TRBJ2-2
size: medium-sized
DNA: TGTGCCAGCAGCAAAGGAGTAGGGCTAGCGGGAGAAACCGGGGAGCTGTTTTTT
CDR3: CASSKGVGLAGETGELFF

D: NA
V: TRBV11-2
J: TRBJ1-4
size: NA
DNA: TGTGCCAGCAGCTTAAACTCGAATGAAAAACTGTTTTTT
CDR3: CASSLNSNEKLFF

D: NA
V: TRBV6-1
J: TRBJ1-5
size: NA
DNA: TGTGCCAGCAGTGACCCGACAGCTAGCAATCAGCCCCAGCATTTT
CDR3: CASSDPTASNQPQHF

D: NA
V: TRBV5-4
J: TRBJ2-7
size: NA
DNA: TGTGCCAGCAGCTTGGGGTCTAGCCTACCTCCCCACGAGCAGTACTTC
CDR3: CASSLGSSLPPHEQYF

D: NA
V: TRBV5-5
J: TRBJ2-1
size: NA
DNA: TGTGCCAGCAGCTCCTCAAGCTCCTACAATGAGCAGTTCTTC
CDR3: CASSSSSSYNEQFF

D: NA
V: TRBV12-3/TRBV12-4
J: TRBJ2-5
size: NA
DNA: TGTGCCAGCAGTACCGAAGAGACCCAGTACTTC
CDR3: CASSTEETQYF

D: NA
V: TRBV12-3/TRBV12-4
J: TRBJ2-3
size: NA
DNA: TGTGCCAGCGAGGGTCAAACAGATACGCAGTATTTT
CDR3: CASEGQTDTQYF

D: NA
V: TRBV2
J: TRBJ2-4
size: NA
DNA: TGTGCCAGCAGTGATGTTAGAAACATTCAGTACTTC
CDR3: CASSDVRNIQYF

D: NA
V: TRBV5-1
J: TRBJ1-2
size: NA
DNA: TGCGCCAGCAGCTTGGCCGGAACAGTCACTTCAGGCGGCTACACCTTC
CDR3: CASSLAGTVTSGGYTF

D: NA
V: TRBV4-2
J: TRBJ1-1
size: NA
DNA: TGTGCCAGCAGCGGACGGGACACCCGAATGAACACTGAAGCTTTCTTT
CDR3: CASSGRDTRMNTEAFF

D: NA
V: TRBV30
J: TRBJ1-6
size: NA
DNA: TGTGCCTGGAGTGAACAGGGTATTTCACCCCTCCACTTT
CDR3: CAWSEQGISPLHF

D: NA
V: TRBV13
J: TRBJ1-3
size: once
DNA: TGTGCCAGCAGCTTATCACATCCCCCGGGCAGAAGCTCTGGAAACACCATATATTTT
CDR3: CASSLSHPPGRSSGNTIYF

D: NA
V: TRBV24-1
J: TRBJ2-3
size: NA
DNA: TGTGCCACCGGGGGGACTAGCACAGATACGCAGTATTTT
CDR3: CATGGTSTDTQYF

D: TRBD2
V: TRBV30
J: TRBJ2-1
size: once
DNA: TGTGCCTGTCACTCTAGCGGAGGTGGATCTAATGAGCAGTTCTTC
CDR3: CACHSSGGGSNEQFF

D: TRBD1
V: TRBV6-2/TRBV6-3
J: TRBJ2-1
size: NA
DNA: TGTGCCAGCAGTTACCAACCGGGACAGGGGTTCAATGAGCAGTTCTTC
CDR3: CASSYQPGQGFNEQFF

D: NA
V: TRBV27
J: TRBJ2-1
size: NA
DNA: TGTGCCAGCAGTCTAAGACCAATAGCGGCCACCTACAATGAGCAGTTCTTC
CDR3: CASSLRPIAATYNEQFF